This T cell receptor beta chain was documented in a study of T cell repertoires in cytomegalovirus infection. Germline lookup yields CDR1 SGHTA and CDR2 FQGNSA. After removal of 5 bases from V and 5 bases from J, the junction contained 8 bases not matched to a gene. This CDR3 contains 14 residues. TCRdb reprocessed the reads with MiXCR, giving one entry per CDR3 protein. The data hold some 800,000 distinct CDR3 sequences, with around a third observed a single time. To note about this clonotype: What it binds is unknown.

The receptor comes from a human donor in good health (CMV status not recorded). Some clones in this sample may be carry-over from other donors' samples. The sample was cultured CD8+ T cells from PBMCs, taken from culture after CMV antigen stimulation. The gene calls are TRBV7-2 and TRBJ1-2; 7 positions match TRBD1. This CDR3 reads CASSARDRSYGYTF. The CDR3 coding sequence is TGTGCCAGCAGCGCCCGGGACAGATCGTATGGCTACACCTTC.